This T cell receptor (beta chain) was observed in a study of control samples from healthy donors and cancer patients. Germline V gene data show CDR1 as SEHNR and CDR2 as FQNEAQ (reference sequence). The CDR3 extends over 15 amino acids. Trimming shortened V by 0 bases and J by 5 bases, and 8 bases separated the two germline ends. The method was immunoSEQ multiplex PCR; TCRdb's version includes in-frame clones alone and lacks a portion of them. This sample has around 75,000 clones, with roughly 92% found just once. The sequence was collected from an older woman in good health. V is TRBV7-9 and J is TRBJ1-6; D gene ambiguous. The source material was blood. CDR3 residues: CASSLAGRDNSPLHF. The CDR3 DNA reads as TGTGCCAGCAGCTTAGCCGGGAGGGATAATTCACCCCTCCACTTT.